The 22 T cell receptor beta chains below come from one sample, sequenced in a study of cytomegalovirus exposure and HLA in healthy donors. 13 Jbeta primers and 60 Vbeta primers were used for the PCR. Sequenced by immunoSEQ multiplex PCR; TCRdb stores in-frame clones only, minus some. The repertoire consists of about 100,000 clones, with approximately 72% occurring once and the leading ten covering 14%. Sequenced material: PBMCs. The source of these receptors is a male donor in good health and CMV-seropositive.

The chain is built from TRBV7-2 and TRBJ2-1; 10 positions match TRBD1. Germline V gives CDR1 SGHTA, CDR2 FQGNSA. The CDR3 is 17 residues long. J was trimmed by 1 base and V by 5 bases; bases with no gene match: 8. Here the CDR3 DNA reads TGTGCCAGCAGCCCGCGGACAGGGGGAACTTCCTACAATGAGCAGTTCTTC. This gives the protein CASSPRTGGTSYNEQFF.

The rearrangement uses TRBV6-5 and TRBJ1-3, with D tentatively TRBD1 (5 bases). Germline V gene lookup returns CDR1 MNHEY and CDR2 SVGAGI. The V end lost 7 bases, the J end lost 2 bases, and 9 bases lay between the germline ends. CDR3 length: 13 residues. CDR3 coding DNA: TGTGCCAGCACCAGGGAGGCTGGAAACACCATATATTTT. Amino acid sequence: CASTREAGNTIYF.

This sequence joins TRBV5-1 and TRBJ1-2; the match to TRBD1 covers 8 bases. Germline V gives CDR1 SGHRS, CDR2 YFSETQ. The CDR3 covers 14 residues. The J segment lost 5 bases and the V segment lost 5 bases, leaving 8 bases of the junction unmatched. CDR3: CASSSQGDPYGYTF. The CDR3 bases are TGCGCCAGCAGTTCACAGGGGGATCCTTATGGCTACACCTTC.

The chain combines TRBV5-4 with TRBJ1-1, with 7 bases fitting TRBD1. The germline gives CDR1 SGHNT, CDR2 YYREEE (reference sequence). With V trimmed by 2 bases and J by 8 bases, 3 bases remained unmatched. The CDR3 runs to 12 residues. The CDR3 loop reads CASSFGTEEAFF. The CDR3 DNA reads as TGTGCCAGCAGCTTCGGGACAGAGGAAGCTTTCTTT.

This sequence joins TRBV4-2 and TRBJ1-2; tentative D call: TRBD1 (6 bases). The length of the CDR3 is 17 residues. Germline V gene lookup returns CDR1 LGHNA and CDR2 YNFKEQ. Trimming left V 0 bases short and J 4 bases short, with 18 bases between. The CDR3 DNA reads TGTGCCAGCAGCCAAGAAGAAGGAGGACAGTCCTCCTATGGCTACACCTTC. Translation gives CASSQEEGGQSSYGYTF.

The rearrangement uses TRBV4-1 and TRBJ1-5, with 7 bases fitting TRBD1. V lost 1 base and J lost 6; bases outside the gene matches: 3. The CDR3 spans 14 residues. Germline V gene data show CDR1 as MGHRA and CDR2 as YSYEKL. The CDR3 region is CASSQVSGGQPQHF. CDR3 bases: TGCGCCAGCAGCCAAGTTTCAGGGGGTCAGCCCCAGCATTTT.

In this sample, this clone turned up a few times. This rearrangement joins TRBV4-3 to TRBJ1-4; D remains unclear. Trimming took 4 bases from V and 1 from J, leaving 7 bases between them. CDR3 length: 14 residues. Looked up from germline, CDR1 is LGHNA and CDR2 is YSLEER. In DNA, the CDR3 is TGCGCCAGCAGCCGCGTCGGAACTAATGAAAAACTGTTTTTT. Protein: CASSRVGTNEKLFF.

This chain joins TRBV19 and TRBJ2-7; TRBD1 matches at 9 bases. With V trimmed by 4 bases and J by 2 bases, 3 bases remained unmatched. The germline V gene encodes CDR1 LNHDA and CDR2 SQIVND (reference sequence). CDR3 length equals 14 residues. CDR3 in DNA: TGTGCCAGTAGTAGGGGACAGGGTCCCTACGAGCAGTACTTC. It translates to CASSRGQGPYEQYF.

The chain combines TRBV15 with TRBJ1-2; no firm D call. Germline CDR1 LNHNV, CDR2 YYDKDF (reference sequence). The CDR3 has 12 amino acids. V lost 5 bases, J lost 2 bases, and 6 bases lay in between. The CDR3 reads CATSESNYGYTF. CDR3 DNA sequence: TGTGCCACCAGCGAGTCCAACTATGGCTACACCTTC.

This clone has only one observation. Here the CDR3 DNA reads TGTGCCAGCAGCTTATCGGGGGGAAAACTGTTTTTT. Protein sequence: CASSLSGGKLFF. The chain combines TRBV7-8 with TRBJ1-4; maybe TRBD1 (5 bases). The CDR3 is made up of 12 amino acids. Trimming removed 2 bases from V and 10 bases from J, with 8 bases in between. The germline gives CDR1 SGHVS, CDR2 FQNEAQ.

The J gene is TRBJ2-1, the V gene TRBV27, with 10 bases aligning to TRBD2. CDR1 is MNHEY and CDR2 is SMNVEV in the germline V gene (reference sequence). There are 16 residues in the CDR3. V lost 5 bases and J lost 1; bases outside the gene matches: 5. DNA for the CDR3: TGTGCCAGCAGTCCCATACTAGCGGGATCCTACAATGAGCAGTTCTTC. This translates into CASSPILAGSYNEQFF.

The rearrangement joins TRBV5-1 to TRBJ2-5; tentatively, D is TRBD2 (6 bases). The CDR3 has 13 amino acids. V was clipped by 4 bases and J by 4 bases, with 11 bases between them. CDR1 SGHRS and CDR2 YFSETQ come from the germline V gene. The CDR3 protein is CASSMDGGETQYF. In DNA form, the CDR3 reads TGCGCCAGCAGCATGGACGGGGGAGAGACCCAGTACTTC.

The chain has TRBV4-2 and TRBJ2-2; possibly TRBD2 for D (5 bases). The CDR3 contains 13 residues. Germline CDR1 and CDR2: LGHNA and YNFKEQ. Trimming stripped 4 bases from V and 3 bases from J, with 6 bases between. The CDR3 reads CASSPRDTGELFF. DNA of the CDR3: TGTGCCAGCAGCCCGAGGGACACCGGGGAGCTGTTTTTT.

This clone was seen just once. The same CDR3 is also encoded by other DNA sequences in this sample. The chain carries TRBV6-6 and TRBJ1-1; maybe TRBD1 (5 bases). The V and J ends lost 0 bases and 5 bases respectively, with 7 bases between them. The CDR3 contains 13 residues. Germline-derived CDR1 and CDR2 are MNHNY and SVGAGI (reference sequence). CDR3 residues: CASSYSGVTEAFF. The CDR3 DNA reads as TGTGCCAGCAGTTACTCAGGGGTGACTGAAGCTTTCTTT.

The chain recombines TRBV27 with TRBJ2-3; D is possibly TRBD2 (5 bases). The CDR3 contains 14 residues. Trimming stripped 6 bases from V and 2 bases from J, with 12 bases between. Germline V CDR1 and CDR2: MNHEY, SMNVEV (reference sequence). The CDR3: CASSRGQNTDTQYF. The CDR3 DNA follows: TGTGCCAGCAGCCGCGGGCAAAACACAGATACGCAGTATTTT.

This chain connects TRBV18 to TRBJ2-1; 8 bases are a match to TRBD2. From germline, CDR1 is KGHSH and CDR2 LQKENI. This CDR3 contains 16 residues. The ends lost 3 bases at V and 8 bases at J; junction bases unmatched: 12. The CDR3 loop is CASSPPGRGARDEQFF. The CDR3 bases are TGTGCCAGCTCACCTCCTGGGCGGGGGGCCCGGGATGAGCAGTTCTTC.

This clone appeared once. The rearrangement links TRBV7-9 to TRBJ1-4; 9 nucleotides align to TRBD1. Germline lookup yields CDR1 SEHNR and CDR2 FQNEAQ (reference sequence). J lost 8 bases, V lost 5 bases, and 9 bases had no gene match. CDR3 length equals 15 residues. This CDR3 reads CASSRPQGAPEKLFF. The CDR3 region has the DNA TGTGCCAGCAGCCGTCCACAGGGGGCGCCGGAAAAACTGTTTTTT.

This chain joins TRBV4-1 and TRBJ2-3; D is unclear. The CDR3 has 13 residues. Trimming left V 8 bases short and J 8 bases short, with 17 bases between. CDR1 MGHRA and CDR2 YSYEKL come from the germline V gene. CDR3 sequence (DNA): TGCGCCAGCGTATCTTACTCAACGGGTACGCAGTATTTT. Its translation: CASVSYSTGTQYF.

The chain links TRBV6-6 to TRBJ2-2; D possibly corresponds to TRBD1 (5 bases). CDR3 length: 16 amino acids. Trimming removed 4 bases at V and 0 bases at J, with 12 bases between. The germline V gene encodes CDR1 MNHNY and CDR2 SVGAGI (reference sequence). This chain's CDR3 is CASSSETASNTGELFF. The CDR3 nucleotides are TGTGCCAGCAGTTCAGAGACAGCCTCGAACACCGGGGAGCTGTTTTTT.

In its sample, this clone was seen once. This chain joins TRBV5-4 and TRBJ2-7; TRBD1 matches at 11 bases. Trimming cost V 4 bases and J 2 bases; bases outside gene matches: 8. The CDR3 has 16 amino acids. In germline, CDR1 is SGHNT, CDR2 YYREEE (reference sequence). The CDR3 bases are TGTGCCAGCAGCCCGGTAGGGACAGGGGGAACCTACGAGCAGTACTTC. As protein: CASSPVGTGGTYEQYF. The variable domain in full, completed from reference TRBV5-4 and TRBJ2-7, reads ETGVTQSPTHLIKTRGQQVTLRCSSQSGHNTVSWYQQALGQGPQFIFQYYREEENGRGNFPPRFSGLQFPNYSSELNVNALELDDSALYLCASSPVGTGGTYEQYFGPGTRLTVT.

A single count supports this clone. The rearrangement links TRBV30 to TRBJ1-4; D gene uncertain. This CDR3 comprises 14 residues. Looked up from germline, CDR1 is GTSNPN and CDR2 is SVGIG (reference sequence). The V and J ends lost 4 bases and 6 bases respectively, with 15 bases between them. This chain's CDR3 is CAWTAGGSYEKLFF. CDR3 bases: TGTGCCTGGACCGCCGGCGGGAGTTATGAAAAACTGTTTTTT.

The chain is built from TRBV19 and TRBJ1-3, with a tentative D call TRBD1 (6 bases). The CDR3 spans 16 residues. The V gene's germline CDR1 is LNHDA and CDR2 SQIVND (reference sequence). The V and J ends lost 0 bases and 6 bases respectively, with 15 bases between them. Here the CDR3 DNA reads TGTGCCAGTAGTATAGATTCGGGCAGGGGCACAAACACCATATATTTT. This sequence encodes CASSIDSGRGTNTIYF.